This T cell receptor beta chain was identified during a study of T-cell reconstitution after alpha-beta-depleted transplantation in children. This clonotype was detected ten times or more. The CDR3 has 13 residues. Germline assignment: CDR1 SGHTA and CDR2 FQGNSA. V lost 2 bases, J lost 4 bases, and 8 bases lay in between. For TCRbeta, the library was prepared with unique molecular identifiers. A single record per CDR3 protein comes from TCRdb applying MiXCR to the PCR reads. The table includes 600,000 to 700,000 distinct CDR3 sequences, approximately 17% detected once. The chain couples TRBV7-2 to TRBJ1-2; D ambiguous. The clonotype originates from a human donor who donated a stem cell graft to a child with acute myeloid leukemia. Sequenced material: PBMCs from the stem cell graft donor, taken from the stem cell graft. DNA for the CDR3: TGTGCCAGCAGCTTACCCAGCGTCTATGGCTACACCTTC. It yields the protein CASSLPSVYGYTF. Supplemented by reference TRBV7-2 and TRBJ1-2, the full variable domain reads GAGVSQSPSNKVTEKGKDVELRCDPISGHTALYWYRQSLGQGLEFLIYFQGNSAPDKSGLPSDRFSAERTGGSVSTLTIQRTQQEDSAVYLCASSLPSVYGYTFGSGTRLTVV.